The clone carrying this T cell receptor beta chain was detected many times. Its specificity is unknown. Used for diagnoses were clinical symptoms, serum thyroxine and TRAb, thyroid ultrasound and orbital computed tomography. The sample belongs to a study of T cells in Graves' hyperthyroidism and ophthalmopathy. V shed 6 bases and J shed 0 bases, with 12 bases lying between them. From germline, CDR1 is DFQATT and CDR2 SNEGSKA (reference sequence). This CDR3 comprises 13 residues. Broader study findings: The model anticipated ophthalmopathy a median around six months pre-onset. A 13 V-J signature model discriminated ophthalmopathy versus stable hyperthyroidism.

Using RNA transcripts as the source, TCR beta CDR3 regions were amplified. TCR CDR3 regions were first amplified by RT-PCR with HTBI primers. TCRdb reprocessed the multiplex PCR reads with MiXCR, giving one entry per CDR3 protein. This sample carries 500,000 to 800,000 distinct CDR3 sequences, roughly 45% of them seen once, and the ten largest clones take less than 9.5%. This chain joins TRBV20-1 and TRBJ2-7; D perhaps matches TRBD2 (6 bases). The TCR was taken from an adult man with Graves' disease, either hyperthyroidism or ophthalmopathy (not recorded which). Sequenced input: peripheral blood or thyroid tissue (not recorded which). The CDR3 bases are TGCAGTGCGAGTGGAGGGTACTCCTACGAGCAGTACTTC. This encodes CSASGGYSYEQYF.